Each of the 2 T cell receptor beta chains below was sequenced from the same sample in a study of graft-versus-host responses after intestinal transplantation. Measured with immunoSEQ multiplex PCR; TCRdb has only the in-frame clones, and not every one. The table shows around 100,000 clones, with 80% to 95% occurring only once. The antigens these receptors bind are not known. Sequenced here: unstimulated CD8+ T cells sorted from spleen or lymph node cells, sampled before intestinal transplant. These receptors came from a human donor who received an intestinal transplant.

This chain joins TRBV13 and TRBJ2-7; D is ambiguous. Germline V gene data show CDR1 as PRHDT and CDR2 as FYEKMQ (reference sequence). The CDR3 is 12 amino acids. V was cut by 0 bases and J by 5 bases, with 5 bases left in between. In DNA, the CDR3 is TGTGCCAGCAGCTTAGGGGGTGACGAGCAGTACTTC. Translated: CASSLGGDEQYF.

V usage is TRBV7-6 and J usage is TRBJ2-7; D gene unclear. Germline CDR1 SGHVS, CDR2 FNYEAQ. CDR3 length equals 15 residues. The V and J ends lost 4 bases and 0 bases respectively, with 13 bases between them. CDR3 in amino acids: CASSSDSSPSYEQYF. CDR3 sequence (DNA): TGTGCCAGCAGCTCCGACTCTTCCCCCTCCTACGAGCAGTACTTC.